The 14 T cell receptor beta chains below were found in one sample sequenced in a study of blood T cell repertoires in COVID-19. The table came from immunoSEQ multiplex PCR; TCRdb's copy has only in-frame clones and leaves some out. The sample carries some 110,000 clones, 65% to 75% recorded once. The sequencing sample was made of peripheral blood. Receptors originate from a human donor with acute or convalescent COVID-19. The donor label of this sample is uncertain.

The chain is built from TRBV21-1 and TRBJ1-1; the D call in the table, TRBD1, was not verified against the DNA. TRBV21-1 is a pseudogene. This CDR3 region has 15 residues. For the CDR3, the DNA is TGTGCCAGCACCAAACTCAGGGGGCTTTGCACTGAAGCTTTCTTT. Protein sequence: CASTKLRGLCTEAFF.

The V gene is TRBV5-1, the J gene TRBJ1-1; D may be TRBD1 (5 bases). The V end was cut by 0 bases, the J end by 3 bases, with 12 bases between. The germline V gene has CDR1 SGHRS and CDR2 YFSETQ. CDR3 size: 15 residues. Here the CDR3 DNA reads TGCGCCAGCAGCTTGGTCCAGGGTGTATACACTGAAGCTTTCTTT. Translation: CASSLVQGVYTEAFF. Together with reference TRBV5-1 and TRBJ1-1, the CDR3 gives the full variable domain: KAGVTQTPRYLIKTRGQQVTLSCSPISGHRSVSWYQQTPGQGLQFLFEYFSETQRNKGNFPGRFSGRQFSNSRSEMNVSTLELGDSALYLCASSLVQGVYTEAFFGQGTRLTVV.

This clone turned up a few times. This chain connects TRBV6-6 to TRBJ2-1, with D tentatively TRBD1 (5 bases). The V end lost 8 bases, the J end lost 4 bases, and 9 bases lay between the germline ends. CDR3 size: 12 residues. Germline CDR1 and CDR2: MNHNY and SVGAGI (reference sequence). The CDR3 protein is CASRPGYNEQFF. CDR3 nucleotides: TGTGCCAGCCGTCCAGGGTACAATGAGCAGTTCTTC.

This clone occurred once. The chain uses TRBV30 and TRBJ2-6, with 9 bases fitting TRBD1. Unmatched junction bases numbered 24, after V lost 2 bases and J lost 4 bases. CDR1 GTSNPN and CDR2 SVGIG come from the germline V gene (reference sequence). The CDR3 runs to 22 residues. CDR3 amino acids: CAWSRPIPGQGVPEWGANVLTF. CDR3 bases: TGTGCCTGGAGTCGTCCCATCCCGGGACAGGGTGTGCCGGAATGGGGGGCCAACGTCCTGACTTTC. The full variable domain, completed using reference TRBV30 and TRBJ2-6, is SQTIHQWPATLVQPVGSPLSLECTVEGTSNPNLYWYRQAAGRGLQLLFYSVGIGQISSEVPQNLSASRPQDRQFILSSKKLLLSDSGFYLCAWSRPIPGQGVPEWGANVLTFGAGSRLTVL.

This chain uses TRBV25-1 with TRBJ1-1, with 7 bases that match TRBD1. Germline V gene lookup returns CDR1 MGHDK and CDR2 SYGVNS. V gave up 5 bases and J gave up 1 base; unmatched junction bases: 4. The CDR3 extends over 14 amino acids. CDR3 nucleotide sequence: TGTGCCAGCAGTCGGGACAGTAGGAACACTGAAGCTTTCTTT. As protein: CASSRDSRNTEAFF.

CDR3 DNA sequence: TGTGCCAGCAGCCCTTACACCGACAGGGCTACTGAAGCTTTCTTT. Translated: CASSPYTDRATEAFF. The chain is built from TRBV5-4 and TRBJ1-1; TRBD1 aligns across 7 bases. V was pared by 4 bases and J by 5 bases, with 11 bases of the junction left unmatched. This CDR3 region has 15 residues. Per germline, CDR1 SGHNT and CDR2 YYREEE (reference sequence).

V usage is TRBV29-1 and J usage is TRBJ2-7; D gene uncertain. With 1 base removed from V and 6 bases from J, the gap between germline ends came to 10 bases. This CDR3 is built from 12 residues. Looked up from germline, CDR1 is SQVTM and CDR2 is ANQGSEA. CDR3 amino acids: CSVEAACREQYV. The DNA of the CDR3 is TGCAGCGTTGAAGCAGCGTGCCGCGAGCAGTACGTC.

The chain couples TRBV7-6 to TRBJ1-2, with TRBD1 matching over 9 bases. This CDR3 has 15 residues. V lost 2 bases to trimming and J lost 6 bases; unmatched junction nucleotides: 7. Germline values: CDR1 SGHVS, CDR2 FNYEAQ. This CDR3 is CASSLTVQGADGYTF. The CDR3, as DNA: TGTGCCAGCAGCTTAACCGTACAGGGGGCGGATGGCTACACCTTC.

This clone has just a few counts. Written as DNA, the CDR3 is TGTGCCACCAGCAGAGTCCGAGGGTTAGAGACCCAGTACTTC. It encodes CATSRVRGLETQYF. The V call is TRBV15, the J call TRBJ2-5; weak D call: TRBD2 (5 bases). Germline V lookup: CDR1 LNHNV, CDR2 YYDKDF (reference sequence). This CDR3 is 14 amino acids long. V was cut by 1 base and J by 4 bases, with 10 bases left in between. The complete variable domain, with remaining parts taken from reference TRBV15 and TRBJ2-5, reads DAMVIQNPRYQVTQFGKPVTLSCSQTLNHNVMYWYQQKSSQAPKLLFHYYDKDFNNEADTPDNFQSRRPNTSFCFLDIRSPGLGDTAMYLCATSRVRGLETQYFGPGTRLLVL.

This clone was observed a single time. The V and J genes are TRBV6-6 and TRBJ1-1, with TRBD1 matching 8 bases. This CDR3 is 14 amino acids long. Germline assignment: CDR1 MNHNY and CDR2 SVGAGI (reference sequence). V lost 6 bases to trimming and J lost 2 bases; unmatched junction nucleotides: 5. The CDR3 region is CASSRGQGNTEAFF. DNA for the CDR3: TGTGCCAGCAGCCGCGGACAGGGCAACACTGAAGCTTTCTTT.

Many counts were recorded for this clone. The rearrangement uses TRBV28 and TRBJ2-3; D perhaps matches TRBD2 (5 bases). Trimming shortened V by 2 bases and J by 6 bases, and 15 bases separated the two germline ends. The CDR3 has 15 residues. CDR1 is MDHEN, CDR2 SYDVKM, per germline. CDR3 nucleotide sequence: TGTGCCAGCAGTTTAGTTTCGGGGATTCAGGATACGCAGTATTTT. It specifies CASSLVSGIQDTQYF. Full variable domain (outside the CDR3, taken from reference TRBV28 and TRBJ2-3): DVKVTQSSRYLVKRTGEKVFLECVQDMDHENMFWYRQDPGLGLRLIYFSYDVKMKEKGDIPEGYSVSREKKERFSLILESASTNQTSMYLCASSLVSGIQDTQYFGPGTRLTVL.

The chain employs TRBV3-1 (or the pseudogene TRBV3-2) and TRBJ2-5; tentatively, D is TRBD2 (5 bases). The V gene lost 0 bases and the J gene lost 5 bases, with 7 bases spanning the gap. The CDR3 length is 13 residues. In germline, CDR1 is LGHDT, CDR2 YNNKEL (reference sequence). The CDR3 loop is CASSQEEVETQYF. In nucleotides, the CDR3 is TGTGCCAGCAGCCAAGAGGAGGTGGAGACCCAGTACTTC.

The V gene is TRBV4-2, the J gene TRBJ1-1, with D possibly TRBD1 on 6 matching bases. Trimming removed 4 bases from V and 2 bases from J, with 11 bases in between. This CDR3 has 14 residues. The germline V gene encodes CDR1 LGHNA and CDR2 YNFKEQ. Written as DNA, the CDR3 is TGTGCCAGCAGCCTAACACAGGGAAACACTGAAGCTTTCTTT. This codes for CASSLTQGNTEAFF.

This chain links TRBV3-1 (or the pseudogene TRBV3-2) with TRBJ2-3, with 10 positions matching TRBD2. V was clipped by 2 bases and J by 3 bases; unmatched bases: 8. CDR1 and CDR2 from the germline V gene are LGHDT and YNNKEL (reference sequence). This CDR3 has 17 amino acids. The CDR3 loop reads CASSQTSGGAGTDTQYF. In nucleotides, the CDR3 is TGTGCCAGCAGCCAAACGAGCGGGGGGGCTGGGACAGATACGCAGTATTTT.